This T cell receptor beta chain was observed in a study of T-cell memory formation after mild COVID-19. Germline V gene data show CDR1 as SGHVS and CDR2 as FNYEAQ. V shed 5 bases, J shed 0 bases, and the junction held 5 bases outside the gene matches. The CDR3 consists of 15 residues. A single record per CDR3 protein comes from TCRdb applying MiXCR to the 5' RACE reads. The sample has 470,000 or so distinct CDR3 sequences, around 27% seen once. Study-level points and caveats: Specificity for SARS-CoV-2 was not confirmed among the second-wave clones peaking on day 37. CM and EM subsets held most contracting CD4+ clones; EMRA held CD8+ ones. Cross-reactive memory seemingly joined, as some responding clones were found in pre-infection memory. The study found balanced CD4/CD8 in clones contracting day 15 to 85 and a CD4+ lean in later expanders.

A note on this clonotype: Its specificity is unknown.

The J gene is TRBJ2-5, the V gene TRBV7-6, with TRBD2 identical over 8 bases. Material: PBMCs or a T cell subset sorted from them (not recorded which). The TCR comes from an adult woman who had mild COVID-19 (a few samples of this study predate the infection). Cell type and time point are not known. This chain's CDR3 is CASSAELADQETQYF. The CDR3 DNA follows: TGTGCCAGCAGCGCTGAACTAGCGGACCAAGAGACCCAGTACTTC.